The rows below give T cell receptor beta chains drawn from one sample of a study of T cells in Graves' hyperthyroidism and ophthalmopathy. TCRdb analysed the multiplex PCR reads with MiXCR anew, one entry per CDR3 protein. The sample carries a few hundred thousand distinct CDR3 sequences, roughly 14% recorded once. Material for sequencing was blood. All receptors derive from a woman in her twenties or thirties with Graves' hyperthyroidism. The CDR3 runs from the conserved cysteine through the conserved F or W. Each record gives: D gene, clone size, V gene, J gene, CDR3 protein, CDR3 DNA. A D gene is named only where the DNA matches it firmly. Where a row states a size, it is once, few, many or the class of an expanded clone; other rows omit it.

D gene: NA; clone size: few; V gene: TRBV7-3; J gene: TRBJ1-2; CDR3 protein: CASSATQGDYTF; CDR3 DNA: TGTGCCAGCAGCGCGACGCAGGGAGACTACACCTTC
D gene: NA; clone size: NA; V gene: TRBV19; J gene: TRBJ1-4; CDR3 protein: CASSILKGSTNEKLFF; CDR3 DNA: TGTGCCAGTAGTATCCTCAAGGGATCAACTAATGAAAAACTGTTTTTT
D gene: NA; clone size: NA; V gene: TRBV24-1; J gene: TRBJ2-2; CDR3 protein: CATSDLRSNTGELFF; CDR3 DNA: TGTGCCACCAGTGATTTGCGATCAAACACCGGGGAGCTGTTTTTT
D gene: TRBD1; clone size: many; V gene: TRBV7-2; J gene: TRBJ2-7; CDR3 protein: CASRRTGGESSYEQYF; CDR3 DNA: TGTGCCAGCAGGAGGACAGGGGGCGAGTCCTCCTACGAGCAGTACTTC
D gene: TRBD1; clone size: many; V gene: TRBV7-9; J gene: TRBJ2-7; CDR3 protein: CASSPRDRVFEQYF; CDR3 DNA: TGTGCCAGCAGCCCCAGGGACAGGGTATTCGAGCAGTACTTC
D gene: NA; clone size: NA; V gene: TRBV9; J gene: TRBJ2-1; CDR3 protein: CASSSQSYNEQFF; CDR3 DNA: TGTGCCAGCAGCTCCCAATCCTACAATGAGCAGTTCTTC
D gene: TRBD1; clone size: few; V gene: TRBV20-1; J gene: TRBJ1-2; CDR3 protein: CSARGGQGIYGYTF; CDR3 DNA: TGCAGTGCTAGAGGTGGACAGGGAATTTATGGCTACACCTTC
D gene: NA; clone size: few; V gene: TRBV20-1; J gene: TRBJ2-2; CDR3 protein: CSALGAGGDTGELFF; CDR3 DNA: TGCAGTGCTCTGGGGGCAGGGGGGGACACCGGGGAGCTGTTTTTT
D gene: NA; clone size: NA; V gene: TRBV19; J gene: TRBJ1-1; CDR3 protein: CASSPTGTVAFF; CDR3 DNA: TGTGCCAGTAGTCCAACAGGGACGGTGGCTTTCTTT
D gene: NA; clone size: many; V gene: TRBV28; J gene: TRBJ2-2; CDR3 protein: CASRWGSGSLSAGELFF; CDR3 DNA: TGTGCCAGCCGTTGGGGCAGCGGTTCTCTCAGTGCCGGGGAGCTGTTTTTT
D gene: TRBD2; clone size: many; V gene: TRBV3-1; J gene: TRBJ2-7; CDR3 protein: CASSQDTAGGPGEQYF; CDR3 DNA: TGTGCCAGCAGCCAAGATACAGCGGGAGGGCCGGGCGAGCAGTACTTC
D gene: NA; clone size: NA; V gene: TRBV7-9; J gene: TRBJ1-5; CDR3 protein: CASSLHNQPQHF; CDR3 DNA: TGTGCCAGCAGCTTACACAATCAGCCCCAGCATTTT
D gene: TRBD2; clone size: NA; V gene: TRBV7-8; J gene: TRBJ2-1; CDR3 protein: CASSPQHAGDPYNEQFF; CDR3 DNA: TGTGCCAGCAGCCCTCAACACGCGGGGGACCCCTACAATGAGCAGTTCTTC
D gene: NA; clone size: few; V gene: TRBV27; J gene: TRBJ2-5; CDR3 protein: CASSRRQVQETQYF; CDR3 DNA: TGTGCCAGCAGTCGACGACAGGTCCAAGAGACCCAGTACTTC
D gene: NA; clone size: many; V gene: TRBV28; J gene: TRBJ1-5; CDR3 protein: CASRDAPARARYSNQPQHF; CDR3 DNA: TGTGCCAGCAGGGATGCGCCGGCGAGGGCCAGGTATAGCAATCAGCCCCAGCATTTT
D gene: NA; clone size: few; V gene: TRBV10-2; J gene: TRBJ2-3; CDR3 protein: CASVSLSSTDTQYF; CDR3 DNA: TGCGCCAGCGTTAGCCTATCTAGCACAGATACGCAGTATTTT
D gene: TRBD2; clone size: few; V gene: TRBV6-1; J gene: TRBJ2-7; CDR3 protein: CATRGGVGLVSYEQYF; CDR3 DNA: TGTGCCACCCGGGGAGGGGTCGGACTAGTATCCTACGAGCAGTACTTC
D gene: NA; clone size: many; V gene: TRBV10-3; J gene: TRBJ1-5; CDR3 protein: CAISETDNQPQHF; CDR3 DNA: TGTGCCATCAGTGAGACCGACAATCAGCCCCAGCATTTT
D gene: NA; clone size: many; V gene: TRBV6-1; J gene: TRBJ1-1; CDR3 protein: CASFRDTWNTEAFF; CDR3 DNA: TGTGCCAGCTTCCGGGACACCTGGAACACTGAAGCTTTCTTT
D gene: NA; clone size: NA; V gene: TRBV5-4; J gene: TRBJ1-4; CDR3 protein: CASSIGLSGATNEKLFF; CDR3 DNA: TGTGCCAGCAGCATAGGACTCTCCGGGGCAACTAATGAAAAACTGTTTTTT
D gene: NA; clone size: NA; V gene: TRBV20-1; J gene: TRBJ2-7; CDR3 protein: CSALDPLYEQYF; CDR3 DNA: TGCAGTGCGTTGGACCCCCTTTACGAGCAGTACTTC
D gene: NA; clone size: many; V gene: TRBV20-1; J gene: TRBJ2-7; CDR3 protein: CSALGHYEQYF; CDR3 DNA: TGCAGTGCCCTCGGACACTACGAGCAGTACTTC
D gene: TRBD2; clone size: many; V gene: TRBV5-6; J gene: TRBJ2-1; CDR3 protein: CASSFPSGIYNEQFF; CDR3 DNA: TGTGCCAGCAGCTTCCCTAGCGGGATCTACAATGAGCAGTTCTTC
D gene: NA; clone size: NA; V gene: TRBV7-2; J gene: TRBJ1-1; CDR3 protein: CASSPYRTSEAFF; CDR3 DNA: TGTGCCAGCAGTCCTTATAGAACAAGTGAAGCTTTCTTT
D gene: TRBD2; clone size: NA; V gene: TRBV19; J gene: TRBJ2-1; CDR3 protein: CASSMSRSSGEQFF; CDR3 DNA: TGTGCCAGTAGTATGTCCCGATCTAGCGGGGAGCAGTTCTTC
D gene: NA; clone size: few; V gene: TRBV10-3; J gene: TRBJ2-7; CDR3 protein: CAISGLYEQYF; CDR3 DNA: TGTGCCATCAGTGGGCTCTACGAGCAGTACTTC
D gene: TRBD1; clone size: few; V gene: TRBV20-1; J gene: TRBJ2-3; CDR3 protein: CSASAGTGGVAGDTQYF; CDR3 DNA: TGCAGTGCTAGCGCCGGGACAGGGGGCGTTGCTGGAGATACGCAGTATTTT
D gene: TRBD2; clone size: NA; V gene: TRBV6-5; J gene: TRBJ2-3; CDR3 protein: CASSYHKGREGPDTQYF; CDR3 DNA: TGTGCCAGCAGTTACCACAAAGGGCGGGAGGGGCCAGATACGCAGTATTTT
D gene: NA; clone size: many; V gene: TRBV5-1; J gene: TRBJ2-4; CDR3 protein: CASSLAGFKNIQYF; CDR3 DNA: TGCGCCAGCAGCTTGGCAGGGTTCAAAAACATTCAGTACTTC
D gene: TRBD1; clone size: many; V gene: TRBV11-2; J gene: TRBJ2-1; CDR3 protein: CASSFRGTDFSEQFF; CDR3 DNA: TGTGCCAGCAGCTTTAGAGGGACAGACTTTAGTGAGCAGTTCTTC
D gene: NA; clone size: NA; V gene: TRBV28; J gene: TRBJ1-4; CDR3 protein: CASSFATRQWEKLFF; CDR3 DNA: TGTGCCAGCAGTTTTGCCACAAGACAATGGGAAAAACTGTTTTTT
D gene: NA; clone size: many; V gene: TRBV30; J gene: TRBJ2-3; CDR3 protein: CAWKPTREFTDTQYF; CDR3 DNA: TGTGCCTGGAAACCGACAAGAGAGTTCACAGATACGCAGTATTTT
D gene: TRBD1; clone size: few; V gene: TRBV2; J gene: TRBJ2-3; CDR3 protein: CATGQGAGTQYF; CDR3 DNA: TGTGCCACCGGACAGGGGGCTGGTACGCAGTATTTT
D gene: NA; clone size: many; V gene: TRBV28; J gene: TRBJ2-5; CDR3 protein: CASSNPEGLQETQYF; CDR3 DNA: TGTGCCAGCAGCAACCCGGAGGGCCTCCAAGAGACCCAGTACTTC
D gene: TRBD2; clone size: many; V gene: TRBV7-2; J gene: TRBJ2-3; CDR3 protein: CASSTSGLAGVRDTQYF; CDR3 DNA: TGTGCCAGCAGCACTTCCGGACTAGCGGGAGTACGGGATACGCAGTATTTT
D gene: TRBD2; clone size: few; V gene: TRBV10-1; J gene: TRBJ2-1; CDR3 protein: CASSERLAGYNEQFF; CDR3 DNA: TGCGCCAGCAGTGAGAGGCTAGCGGGTTACAATGAGCAGTTCTTC
D gene: NA; clone size: many; V gene: TRBV7-2; J gene: TRBJ2-7; CDR3 protein: CASSLVGTNHNEQYF; CDR3 DNA: TGTGCCAGCAGCTTAGTAGGGACGAACCACAACGAGCAGTACTTC
D gene: NA; clone size: many; V gene: TRBV5-1; J gene: TRBJ1-5; CDR3 protein: CASSLVSGVQPQHF; CDR3 DNA: TGCGCCAGCAGCTTGGTGTCAGGAGTTCAGCCCCAGCATTTT
D gene: NA; clone size: many; V gene: TRBV4-1; J gene: TRBJ2-6; CDR3 protein: CASSQDASAGANVLTF; CDR3 DNA: TGCGCCAGCAGCCAAGATGCTAGCGCTGGGGCCAACGTCCTGACTTTC
D gene: NA; clone size: NA; V gene: TRBV19; J gene: TRBJ2-1; CDR3 protein: CASSIVGHHEQFF; CDR3 DNA: TGTGCCAGTAGTATCGTGGGGCACCATGAGCAGTTCTTC
D gene: NA; clone size: many; V gene: TRBV5-1; J gene: TRBJ2-1; CDR3 protein: CASSLALAGDRSNEQFF; CDR3 DNA: TGCGCCAGCAGCTTGGCCCTGGCAGGGGACCGAAGCAATGAGCAGTTCTTC
D gene: TRBD1; clone size: few; V gene: TRBV20-1; J gene: TRBJ2-5; CDR3 protein: CSASGGQGWDYF; CDR3 DNA: TGCAGTGCTAGCGGGGGACAGGGGTGGGATTACTTC
D gene: TRBD2; clone size: NA; V gene: TRBV9; J gene: TRBJ2-1; CDR3 protein: CASSVGLAGDRDEQFF; CDR3 DNA: TGTGCCAGCAGCGTAGGGCTAGCGGGAGATAGAGATGAGCAGTTCTTC
D gene: TRBD2; clone size: NA; V gene: TRBV9; J gene: TRBJ2-3; CDR3 protein: CASSMSGRASDTQYF; CDR3 DNA: TGTGCCAGCAGCATGAGCGGGAGGGCCTCCGATACGCAGTATTTT
D gene: NA; clone size: few; V gene: TRBV15; J gene: TRBJ2-1; CDR3 protein: CATSRDGVITYNEQFF; CDR3 DNA: TGTGCCACCAGCAGAGATGGAGTAATCACCTACAATGAGCAGTTCTTC
D gene: TRBD2; clone size: NA; V gene: TRBV27; J gene: TRBJ2-1; CDR3 protein: CASRPRTSGSYNEQFF; CDR3 DNA: TGTGCCAGCAGACCCAGGACTAGCGGTTCCTACAATGAGCAGTTCTTC
D gene: NA; clone size: few; V gene: TRBV28; J gene: TRBJ1-4; CDR3 protein: CASRSSGTDNEKLFF; CDR3 DNA: TGTGCCAGCAGATCCTCCGGGACGGACAATGAAAAACTGTTTTTT
D gene: TRBD2; clone size: NA; V gene: TRBV19; J gene: TRBJ2-1; CDR3 protein: CASRAPGLAARDEQFF; CDR3 DNA: TGTGCCAGTAGGGCTCCGGGACTAGCGGCCCGCGATGAGCAGTTCTTC
D gene: TRBD2; clone size: once; V gene: TRBV6-2/TRBV6-3; J gene: TRBJ2-1; CDR3 protein: CASRTGLAGRNEQFF; CDR3 DNA: TGTGCCAGCAGAACGGGACTAGCGGGACGCAATGAGCAGTTCTTC
D gene: TRBD2; clone size: few; V gene: TRBV6-1; J gene: TRBJ2-7; CDR3 protein: CASSEVGTSGITSYEQYF; CDR3 DNA: TGTGCCAGCAGTGAAGTGGGGACTAGCGGGATTACGTCCTACGAGCAGTACTTC
D gene: NA; clone size: many; V gene: TRBV2; J gene: TRBJ2-5; CDR3 protein: CASTVETQYF; CDR3 DNA: TGTGCCAGCACTGTGGAGACCCAGTACTTC
D gene: TRBD2; clone size: many; V gene: TRBV7-2; J gene: TRBJ2-2; CDR3 protein: CASTSLAGNTGELFF; CDR3 DNA: TGTGCCAGCACTTCGTTAGCGGGTAACACCGGGGAGCTGTTTTTT
D gene: NA; clone size: NA; V gene: TRBV6-2/TRBV6-3; J gene: TRBJ1-4; CDR3 protein: CASSRTVTTNEKLFF; CDR3 DNA: TGTGCCAGCAGTCGGACAGTCACAACTAATGAAAAACTGTTTTTT
D gene: NA; clone size: many; V gene: TRBV20-1; J gene: TRBJ2-3; CDR3 protein: CSARGSGGTQYF; CDR3 DNA: TGCAGTGCTAGAGGTAGCGGCGGTACGCAGTATTTT